Presented here are 20 T cell receptor beta chains from one specimen sequenced in a study of identical twins. A single record per CDR3 protein comes from TCRdb applying MiXCR to the 5' RACE reads. The repertoire includes approximately 670,000 distinct CDR3 sequences, around 5.7% of them detected once, and around 2% sits in the top ten. The sequenced sample was naive T cells sorted from blood. All receptors derive from a man in his late teens or twenties in good health.

This clonotype was seen once. Given a much more abundant clone one base away, this may be a read error. The CDR3 end shows no conserved phenylalanine or tryptophan, and so a read error is likely. The chain couples TRBV20-1 to TRBJ1-1; 7 bases fit TRBD1. There are 13 residues in the CDR3. V lost 3 bases to trimming and J lost 4 bases; unmatched junction nucleotides: 5. CDR1 and CDR2 (germline): DFQATT, SNEGSKA (reference sequence). The CDR3 nucleotides are TGCAGTGCTAGTGACAGGGTGCCCACTGAAGCTTTCTGT. Its translation: CSASDRVPTEAFC.

This clonotype turned up a few times. The chain couples TRBV5-1 to TRBJ1-1, with D possibly TRBD1 on 5 matching bases. The V gene lost 4 bases and the J gene lost 3 bases, with 10 bases spanning the gap. The germline V gene encodes CDR1 SGHRS and CDR2 YFSETQ. The CDR3 is made up of 13 amino acids. CDR3 region: CASSTSRDTEAFF. CDR3 coding DNA: TGCGCCAGCAGCACGAGCAGGGACACTGAAGCTTTCTTT.

The chain is built from TRBV19 and TRBJ2-3, with D unclear. Germline values: CDR1 LNHDA, CDR2 SQIVND (reference sequence). Trimming cost V 7 bases and J 4 bases, with 12 bases left between them. There are 13 residues in the CDR3. As DNA, the CDR3 is TGTGCCAGTACCCCCAGGACGTCAGATACGCAGTATTTT. It yields the protein CASTPRTSDTQYF.

V is TRBV4-3 and J is TRBJ1-3; D remains ambiguous. Germline values: CDR1 LGHNA, CDR2 YSLEER. V lost 6 bases, J lost 0 bases, and 18 bases lay in between. The CDR3 spans 17 residues. The DNA for the CDR3 is TGCGCCAGCAGTCAGAACGGACGTATGTTCTCTGGAAACACCATATATTTT. Amino acid sequence: CASSQNGRMFSGNTIYF.

This clonotype was counted between two and nine times. This chain links TRBV11-1 with TRBJ1-1; D unresolved. Germline CDR1 reads SGHAT; CDR2 reads FQDESV (reference sequence). This CDR3 spans 16 amino acids. Trimming shortened V by 2 bases and J by 3 bases, and 16 bases separated the two germline ends. This CDR3 reads CASSLSEGIDHTEAFF. CDR3 bases: TGTGCCAGCAGCTTAAGCGAAGGGATTGATCACACTGAAGCTTTCTTT.

The rearrangement uses TRBV11-2 and TRBJ2-1; 9 bases fit TRBD2. The CDR3 contains 15 residues. The V gene's germline CDR1 is SGHAT and CDR2 FQNNGV. V dropped 5 bases and J dropped 5; count of bases not matched to a gene: 7. The CDR3 spells CASSLGRLADNEQFF. Here the CDR3 DNA reads TGTGCCAGCAGCCTCGGAAGACTAGCGGACAATGAGCAGTTCTTC.

At least ten counts were recorded for this clonotype. V is TRBV29-1 and J is TRBJ1-2; D is uncertain. Germline V gives CDR1 SQVTM, CDR2 ANQGSEA. The V end lost 7 bases, the J end lost 6 bases, and 3 bases lay between the germline ends. The CDR3 extends over 8 amino acids. Here the CDR3 reads CSGDGYTF. In DNA form, the CDR3 reads TGCAGCGGAGATGGCTACACCTTC.

This clonotype was detected a few times. This chain uses TRBV11-1 with TRBJ2-4; 14 nucleotides align to TRBD2. CDR1 and CDR2 from the germline V gene are SGHAT and FQDESV (reference sequence). The CDR3 is made up of 18 amino acids. J lost 0 bases, V lost 3 bases, and 4 bases had no gene match. The CDR3 protein is CASSLGLAGAGAKNIQYF. The CDR3 coding sequence is TGTGCCAGCAGCTTGGGACTAGCGGGAGCCGGAGCCAAAAACATTCAGTACTTC. The entire variable domain, with the rest obtained from reference TRBV11-1 and TRBJ2-4, is as follows: EAEVAQSPRYKITEKSQAVAFWCDPISGHATLYWYRQILGQGPELLVQFQDESVVDDSQLPKDRFSAERLKGVDSTLKIQPAELGDSAMYLCASSLGLAGAGAKNIQYFGAGTRLSVL.

There are many counts of this clonotype. The chain links TRBV20-1 to TRBJ2-3, with 15 positions matching TRBD2. Looked up from germline, CDR1 is DFQATT and CDR2 is SNEGSKA (reference sequence). The CDR3 is 15 amino acids. Trimming removed 4 bases from V and 5 bases from J; junction bases left unmatched: 4. In nucleotides, the CDR3 is TGCAGTGCTACGCGGACTAGCGGGAGGGAAGATACGCAGTATTTT. The encoded protein is CSATRTSGREDTQYF.

This clonotype has only one observation. The CDR3 region has the DNA TGCAGTGCTAGTAGAGGGCAGCTGAACACTGAAGCTTTCTTT. This encodes CSASRGQLNTEAFF. The J gene is TRBJ1-1, the V gene TRBV20-1; D is unclear. Trimming took off 3 bases at V and 0 bases at J, with 11 bases between the two ends. The CDR3 is 14 amino acids. Germline CDR1 DFQATT, CDR2 SNEGSKA (reference sequence).

This clonotype has more than one count but fewer than ten. The chain carries TRBV2 and TRBJ1-1; 11 nucleotides line up with TRBD1. J gave up 3 bases and V 6 bases, and 9 bases lay outside the gene matches. The germline gives CDR1 SNHLY, CDR2 FYNNEI. The CDR3 has 16 amino acids. The CDR3 bases are TGTGCCAGCAGCGCGTTCCAGGGACAGGGGGACACTGAAGCTTTCTTT. Its translation is CASSAFQGQGDTEAFF.

A few counts support this clonotype. The chain is built from TRBV10-3 and TRBJ2-3; a weak D match, TRBD2 (6 bases). CDR1 and CDR2 (germline): ENHRY, SYGVKD. This CDR3 is 13 amino acids long. The V end lost 9 bases, the J end lost 0 bases, and 10 bases lay between the germline ends. CDR3 in amino acids: CAIEGTSTDTQYF. CDR3 nucleotides: TGTGCCATAGAGGGGACTAGCACAGATACGCAGTATTTT.

V gene TRBV20-1 combines with J gene TRBJ1-1; D call uncertain. The germline V and J ends were trimmed by 6 bases and 4 bases, with 12 bases remaining between them. CDR3 length: 12 residues. CDR1 is DFQATT, CDR2 SNEGSKA, per germline (reference sequence). The CDR3 region has the DNA TGCAGTGCCTCCTCGGTGGGCACTGAAGCTTTCTTT. Translation: CSASSVGTEAFF.

The chain employs TRBV4-2 and TRBJ2-3; D gene unclear. The assigned J gene may be wrong: the sequence end matches TRBJ1-5 better. Germline values: CDR1 LGHNA, CDR2 YNFKEQ. The CDR3 consists of 13 residues. The CDR3, as DNA: TGTGCCAGCAGCCAGGCCCCCGGGGATACGCAGCATTTT. Protein sequence: CASSQAPGDTQHF.

This clonotype was seen a few times. The chain joins TRBV6-4 to TRBJ1-5; D remains ambiguous. V lost 8 bases, J lost 9 bases, and 11 bases lay in between. Germline V gene data show CDR1 as MRHNA and CDR2 as SNTAGT. This CDR3 spans 11 amino acids. The CDR3 is CASPNSGPQHF. The CDR3 nucleotides read TGTGCCAGCCCGAATTCGGGGCCCCAGCATTTT.

This clonotype was counted at least ten times. This chain uses TRBV7-8 with TRBJ1-1, with D maybe TRBD1 (6 bases). From germline, CDR1 is SGHVS and CDR2 FQNEAQ. The CDR3 extends over 14 amino acids. The V end was cut by 5 bases, the J end by 1 base, with 11 bases between. The CDR3 region has the DNA TGTGCCAGCAGCATAAGACAGGCGAACACTGAAGCTTTCTTT. Amino acids: CASSIRQANTEAFF.

In nucleotides, the CDR3 is TGTGCCAGCAGCGCGAGCCCCCGGGGGGTAGCGGGTAGCACAGATACGCAGTATTTT. Translated: CASSASPRGVAGSTDTQYF. The rearrangement links TRBV9 to TRBJ2-3; 7 bases match TRBD2. CDR1 SGDLS and CDR2 YYNGEE come from the germline V gene. This CDR3 has 19 amino acids. The ends lost 3 bases at V and 0 bases at J; junction bases unmatched: 16. Supplemented by reference TRBV9 and TRBJ2-3, the full variable domain reads DSGVTQTPKHLITATGQRVTLRCSPRSGDLSVYWYQQSLDQGLQFLIQYYNGEERAKGNILERFSAQQFPDLHSELNLSSLELGDSALYFCASSASPRGVAGSTDTQYFGPGTRLTVL.

This clonotype has at least ten counts. The chain recombines TRBV9 with TRBJ2-1, with 10 bases identical to TRBD1. J was trimmed by 6 bases and V by 4 bases; bases with no gene match: 7. Germline V gene sequence: CDR1 SGDLS, CDR2 YYNGEE. This CDR3 has 15 residues. CDR3 in DNA: TGTGCCAGCAGCACCCAGGGACAGGGGATCAATGAGCAGTTCTTC. Translated, it gives CASSTQGQGINEQFF.

This clonotype showed up just a few times. The rearrangement links TRBV6-1 to TRBJ2-1; TRBD1 aligns across 9 bases. J lost 7 bases, V lost 5 bases, and 9 bases had no gene match. Looked up from germline, CDR1 is MNHNS and CDR2 is SASEGT. The length of the CDR3 is 15 residues. CDR3 protein: CASSHLQQGANEQFF. DNA for the CDR3: TGTGCCAGCAGTCATCTTCAACAGGGGGCGAATGAGCAGTTCTTC.

In its sample, this clonotype was seen many times. The chain is built from TRBV12-3 or TRBV12-4 and TRBJ2-1; the match to TRBD2 covers 8 bases. The ends lost 5 bases at V and 15 bases at J; junction bases unmatched: 9. The CDR3 contains 12 residues. Written as DNA, the CDR3 is TGTGCCAGCAGTCTCATAGCGGGAATTCGGTTCTTC. Its protein is CASSLIAGIRFF.